This TCR beta chain was sequenced for a study of vaccination effects on CD4 cells after COVID-19. Study context: There were a couple of convalescent patients who gave samples 16 days and one week before vaccination.

V lost 0 bases to trimming and J lost 4 bases, with 6 bases between them. Germline assignment: CDR1 LNHDA and CDR2 SQIVND (reference sequence). The CDR3 runs 13 residues. Study observations and caveats: Following vaccination, convalescents' spike-reactive clones were mostly new ones induced by the vaccine. Few convalescent patients, and no early post-infection timepoints, were available to the study.

Here immunoSEQ multiplex PCR was the method, and the copy in TCRdb shows in-frame clones only, minus some. Of roughly 73,000 clones in the sample, around 70% were seen once. Details on this clone: The antigen is not known.

Viral peptide pool expansion of antigen-specific CD4+ T cells preceded sequencing in the ViraFEST assay. It was after around 10 days of culture that CD4+ T cells were isolated. This person's SARS-CoV-2 infection, confirmed by PCR, occurred between March and December 2020. On both days 3 and 7, half of the culture medium was replaced with IL-2 medium. This sequence originates from a human donor who had a prior SARS-CoV-2 infection. Sequencing was performed on CD4+ T cells from PBMCs cultured with HIV peptides, taken before COVID-19 vaccination. Subset noted: HIV-1 Nef peptide pool negative control/reference culture. The chain joins TRBV19 to TRBJ1-2; unclear D gene. The CDR3 protein is CASSIDQSYGYTF. In nucleotides, the CDR3 is TGTGCCAGTAGTATAGATCAGAGCTATGGCTACACCTTC.